This TCR beta chain was sequenced in a study of shared clonotypes between healthy human individuals. In germline, CDR1 is SEHNR, CDR2 FQNEAQ (reference sequence). The CDR3 runs 17 residues. Trimming cost V 5 bases and J 4 bases; bases outside gene matches: 11. Negatively enriched CD4+ T cells were divided by CD45RA into naive and memory. Clones were sequenced by immunoSEQ multiplex PCR, and TCRdb holds only the in-frame ones, with some missing. The sample holds 2 million to 2.5 million clones, around 90% seen once. Sequenced material: naive CD4+ T cells from PBMCs. The subset denotes: CD45RA+ positively selected. The chain uses TRBV7-9 and TRBJ1-3; 10 nucleotides agree with TRBD1. This receptor was identified in a man aged 18-30 years in good health. Some clones in this sample may be carry-over from other donors' samples. CDR3 nucleotides: TGTGCCAGCAGCCTTCTCCGCGACAGGGGGCTCGGAAACACCATATATTTT. It yields the protein CASSLLRDRGLGNTIYF.